This TCR beta chain was sequenced in a study of neurological immune-mediated disorders (dated by TCRdb to about 2019). For the study in its entirety: The study compared peripheral blood TCR-beta repertoires of HTLV-I-associated myelopathy (HAM/TSP) patients, multiple sclerosis patients and healthy controls using UMI-based sequencing. Longitudinal samples, technical triplicates and paired sorted CD4+ and CD8+ T-cell subsets, alongside PBMC samples, were included among the approximately 110 TCR-beta libraries. The cohort included some 68 subjects: approximately 15 with HAM/TSP, about 34 with multiple sclerosis, and around 20 healthy controls.

Broad study findings and their caveats: No identical CDR3 amino acid sequences were found to be shared among expanded clones across subjects, suggesting that TCR-beta repertoires were private in all groups. TCR clonal expansion was greatest in HAM/TSP patients and smallest in MS patients, who ranked below even healthy controls.

To synthesize cDNA, template-switch 5'RACE was performed with a primer carrying a 10-nucleotide random unique molecular identifier so that each TCR transcript was tagged. Every sequencing run yielded over 180 million TCR-beta sequences covering 15-18 subjects. The RNeasy kit was used for extraction of total RNA. The KAPA Real-time Library Amplification kit was used to amplify TCR-beta VDJ regions with primers for the TCR constant region and the 5'RACE anchor. Sample indexes and Illumina adaptors were added in a first PCR, after which library yield was increased in a second PCR. The roughly 650 bp TCR product was size-selected on a 2% E-gel SizeSelection system after Ampure bead purification. Before pooling, library quality was checked on a Bioanalyzer, concentration was measured with Qubit, and libraries were quantified with the Kapa Library Quantification kit. Libraries were sequenced paired-end 2 x 150 bp on an Illumina HiSeq 2500. To increase sequence diversity, roughly 24-30% phiX was spiked into each library pool. The authors processed their data as follows. The quality-filtered reads were processed with the UMI-based MiGEC pipeline, whose error correction step removed more than 80% of the raw TCR sequences. IMGT germline references were used for alignment of VDJ genes, and clonotypes were defined by a unique CDR3 amino acid sequence together with V-J genes. Clonal expansion, Shannon diversity and CDR3 relatedness were evaluated with VDJtools (CalcPairwiseDistances, ClusterSamples), while phylogenetic trees were built in CLCbio workbench. Clones with at least 8 unique UMIs were defined as expanded, with this threshold being based on coefficient-of-variation modelling across technical triplicates. Through fastp at Q25 and MiXCR, TCRdb rebuilt clones from the public reads, retaining in-frame beta chains. Entries that share a CDR3 protein sequence are merged under the most common genes and DNA. The V and J calls and clone size come from TCRdb's table, not from the authors' own analysis. The sample contains approximately 30,000 distinct CDR3 sequences, 21% of them found a single time. In total, the top ten clones hold approximately 16% of the sample.

The CDR3 contains 15 residues, cysteine and phenylalanine counted. The only DNA kept is the CDR3, 45 bases in frame from the first base. The trim is 5 bases for V and 4 bases for J, with a gap of 18 bases between the germline ends. CDR1 KGHSH and CDR2 LQKENI are derived from the germline V gene. Points on this clonotype: Its cognate antigen has yet to be identified. No base quality values were provided; no much bigger clone lies one nucleotide off.

The healthy controls were volunteers from blood banks in Maryland, USA. Libraries from unsorted PBMCs were made from 2 million PBMCs kept in RNAlater at -80 degrees C until RNA extraction. Peripheral blood underwent Ficoll-Hypaque density gradient centrifugation to isolate PBMCs, which were then cryopreserved in liquid nitrogen. The rearrangement joined TRBV18 to TRBJ2-7; no D segment can be confidently identified. Sequenced input: PBMCs. The TCR sequence derives from a woman in her sixties or seventies in good health. For the CDR3, the sequence is CASSTVATGDYEQYF. The nucleotides are TGTGCCAGCTCAACTGTAGCAACGGGTGATTACGAGCAGTACTTC.